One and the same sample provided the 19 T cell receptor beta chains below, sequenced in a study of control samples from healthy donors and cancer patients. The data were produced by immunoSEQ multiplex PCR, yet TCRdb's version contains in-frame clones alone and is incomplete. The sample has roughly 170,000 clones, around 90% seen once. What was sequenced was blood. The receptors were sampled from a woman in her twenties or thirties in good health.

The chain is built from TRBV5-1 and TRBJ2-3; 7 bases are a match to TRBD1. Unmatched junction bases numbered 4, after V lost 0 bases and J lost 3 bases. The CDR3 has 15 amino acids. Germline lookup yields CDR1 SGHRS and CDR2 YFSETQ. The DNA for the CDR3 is TGCGCCAGCAGCTTGGTAGGGGACAGTACAGATACGCAGTATTTT. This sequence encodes CASSLVGDSTDTQYF.

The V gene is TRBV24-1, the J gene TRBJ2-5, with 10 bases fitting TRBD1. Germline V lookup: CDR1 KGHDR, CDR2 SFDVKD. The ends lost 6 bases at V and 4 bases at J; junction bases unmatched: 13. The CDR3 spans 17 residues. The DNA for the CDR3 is TGTGCCACCAGTAGCAGAAGACAGGGGGCGAGTGGAGAGACCCAGTACTTC. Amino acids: CATSSRRQGASGETQYF.

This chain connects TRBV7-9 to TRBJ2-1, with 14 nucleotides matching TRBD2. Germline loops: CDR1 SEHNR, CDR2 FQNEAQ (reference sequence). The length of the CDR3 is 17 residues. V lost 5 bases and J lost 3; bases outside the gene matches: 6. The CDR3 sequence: CASSPPGTSGGYNEQFF. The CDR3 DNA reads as TGTGCCAGCAGCCCCCCCGGGACTAGCGGGGGCTACAATGAGCAGTTCTTC.

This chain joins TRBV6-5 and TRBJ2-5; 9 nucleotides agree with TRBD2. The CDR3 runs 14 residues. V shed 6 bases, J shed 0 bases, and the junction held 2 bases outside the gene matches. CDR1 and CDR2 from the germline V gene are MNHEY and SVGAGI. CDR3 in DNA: TGTGCCAGCAGGGTAGCGGGAGACCAAGAGACCCAGTACTTC. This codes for CASRVAGDQETQYF.

The CDR3 bases are TGTGCCACCAGCAGAGATATGGGTGGAGAGACCCAGTACTTC. As protein: CATSRDMGGETQYF. This chain connects TRBV15 to TRBJ2-5; D not certain. CDR1 is LNHNV, CDR2 YYDKDF, per germline (reference sequence). This CDR3 has 14 amino acids. Trimming removed 0 bases at V and 4 bases at J, with 9 bases between.

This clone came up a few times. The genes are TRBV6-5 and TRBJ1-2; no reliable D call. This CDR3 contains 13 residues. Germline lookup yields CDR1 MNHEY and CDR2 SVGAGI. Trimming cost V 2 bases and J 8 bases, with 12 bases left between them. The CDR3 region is CASSYAGRQGYTF. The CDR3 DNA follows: TGTGCCAGCAGTTACGCAGGACGGCAGGGCTACACCTTC.

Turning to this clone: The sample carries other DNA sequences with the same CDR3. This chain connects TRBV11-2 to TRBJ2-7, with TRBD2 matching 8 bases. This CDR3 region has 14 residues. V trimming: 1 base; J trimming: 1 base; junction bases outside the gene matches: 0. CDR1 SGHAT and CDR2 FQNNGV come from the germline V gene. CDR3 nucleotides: TGTGCCAGCAGCTTAGCGGGAGGGTCCTACGAGCAGTACTTC. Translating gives CASSLAGGSYEQYF.

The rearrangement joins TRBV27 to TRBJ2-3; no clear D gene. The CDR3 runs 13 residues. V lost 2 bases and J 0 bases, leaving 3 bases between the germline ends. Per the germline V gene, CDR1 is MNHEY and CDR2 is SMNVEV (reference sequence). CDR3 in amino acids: CASSLASTDTQYF. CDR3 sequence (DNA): TGTGCCAGCAGTTTAGCAAGCACAGATACGCAGTATTTT.

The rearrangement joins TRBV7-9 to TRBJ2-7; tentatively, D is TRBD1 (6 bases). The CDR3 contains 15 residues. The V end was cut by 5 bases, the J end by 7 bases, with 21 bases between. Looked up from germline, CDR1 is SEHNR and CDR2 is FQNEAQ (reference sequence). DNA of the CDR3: TGTGCCAGCAGCCGCACAGGGAGTCCCGACTATGAGCAGTACTTC. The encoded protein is CASSRTGSPDYEQYF.

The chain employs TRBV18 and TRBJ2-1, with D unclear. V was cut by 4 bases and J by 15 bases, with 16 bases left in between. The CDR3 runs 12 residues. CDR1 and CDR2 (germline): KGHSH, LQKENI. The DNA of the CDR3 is TGTGCCAGCTCACGTAGTAAGGGCCCGTGGTTCTTC. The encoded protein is CASSRSKGPWFF. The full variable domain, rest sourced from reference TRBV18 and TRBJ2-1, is NAGVMQNPRHLVRRRGQEARLRCSPMKGHSHVYWYRQLPEEGLKFMVYLQKENIIDESGMPKERFSAEFPKEGPSILRIQQVVRGDSAAYFCASSRSKGPWFFGPGTRLTVL.

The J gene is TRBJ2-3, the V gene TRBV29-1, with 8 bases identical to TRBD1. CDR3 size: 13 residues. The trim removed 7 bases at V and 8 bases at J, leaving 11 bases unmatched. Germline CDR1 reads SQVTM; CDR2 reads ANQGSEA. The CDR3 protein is CSAPQGAYGTQYF. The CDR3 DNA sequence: TGCAGCGCCCCCCAGGGGGCGTATGGTACGCAGTATTTT.

CDR3 DNA sequence: TGTGCCAGCAGCAAAGTCCCCGGCGCGCGTCCCACCGGGGAGCTGTTTTTT. Translating gives CASSKVPGARPTGELFF. V usage is TRBV21-1 and J usage is TRBJ2-2. TRBV21-1 is a pseudogene segment. The CDR3 loop spans 17 amino acids.

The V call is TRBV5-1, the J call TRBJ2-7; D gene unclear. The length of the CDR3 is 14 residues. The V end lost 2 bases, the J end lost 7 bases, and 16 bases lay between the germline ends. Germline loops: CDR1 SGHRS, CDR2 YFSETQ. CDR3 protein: CASSFGGGGEEQYV. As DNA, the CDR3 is TGCGCCAGCAGCTTCGGTGGCGGCGGTGAGGAGCAGTACGTC.

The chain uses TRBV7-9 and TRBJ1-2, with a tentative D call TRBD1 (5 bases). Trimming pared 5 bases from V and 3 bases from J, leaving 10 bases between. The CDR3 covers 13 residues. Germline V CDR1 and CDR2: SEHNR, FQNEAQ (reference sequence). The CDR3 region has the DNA TGTGCCAGCAGCCAGTGGGGGGACTATGGCTACACCTTC. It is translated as CASSQWGDYGYTF.

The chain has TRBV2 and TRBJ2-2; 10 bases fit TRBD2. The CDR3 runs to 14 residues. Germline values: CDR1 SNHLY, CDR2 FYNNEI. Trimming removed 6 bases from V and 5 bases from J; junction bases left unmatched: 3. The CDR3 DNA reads TGTGCCAGCAGCATAGCGGGGGGTACCGGGGAGCTGTTTTTT. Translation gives CASSIAGGTGELFF.

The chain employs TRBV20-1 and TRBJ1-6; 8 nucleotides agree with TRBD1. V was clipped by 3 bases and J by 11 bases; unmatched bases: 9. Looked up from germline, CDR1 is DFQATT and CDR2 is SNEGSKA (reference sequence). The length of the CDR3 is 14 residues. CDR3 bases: TGCAGTGCTAGTGAGGGACAGGTCAAAGCACCCCTCCACTTT. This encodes CSASEGQVKAPLHF.

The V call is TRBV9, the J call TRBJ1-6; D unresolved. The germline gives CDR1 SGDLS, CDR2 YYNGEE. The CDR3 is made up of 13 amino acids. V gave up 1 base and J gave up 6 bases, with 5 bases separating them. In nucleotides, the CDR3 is TGTGCCAGCAGCGTAAGAGCTAATTCACCCCTCCACTTT. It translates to CASSVRANSPLHF.

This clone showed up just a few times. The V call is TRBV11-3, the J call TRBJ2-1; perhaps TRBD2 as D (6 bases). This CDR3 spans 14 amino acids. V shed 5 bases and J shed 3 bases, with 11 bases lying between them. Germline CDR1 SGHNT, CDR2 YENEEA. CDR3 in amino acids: CASSRDSYYNEQFF. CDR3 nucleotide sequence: TGTGCCAGCAGCCGGGACTCTTACTACAATGAGCAGTTCTTC. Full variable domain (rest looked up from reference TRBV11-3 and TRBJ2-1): EAGVVQSPRYKIIEKKQPVAFWCNPISGHNTLYWYLQNLGQGPELLIRYENEEAVDDSQLPKDRFSAERLKGVDSTLKIQPAELGDSAVYLCASSRDSYYNEQFFGPGTRLTVL.

The CDR3 spells CASRSPGLAGEQYF. In DNA, the CDR3 is TGTGCCAGCAGAAGCCCGGGACTAGCGGGCGAGCAGTACTTC. The chain combines TRBV2 with TRBJ2-7; TRBD2 agrees at 12 bases. With V trimmed by 6 bases and J by 6 bases, 6 bases remained unmatched. CDR3 length equals 14 residues. Germline values: CDR1 SNHLY, CDR2 FYNNEI.